This TCR beta chain was found in a study of post-analysis software for immune sequencing data. A word on this clonotype: The antigen remains unidentified.

The CDR3 covers 17 residues. Germline values: CDR1 SGDLS, CDR2 YYNGEE. Losses at the gene ends were 1 base for V and 4 bases for J; bases not matched to a gene: 11. General study results and limits: Roughly five TRBV segments, including TRBV5-6, TRBV5-1 and TRBV20-1, were more frequent in patients than controls.

The library was made from cDNA and included unique molecular identifiers. MiXCR, applied by TCRdb to the PCR reads, yields one record per CDR3 protein. The sample records about 820,000 distinct CDR3 sequences, roughly 50% being singletons. The chain carries TRBV9 and TRBJ2-3; 8 bases map to TRBD2. The sample consisted of blood. This sequence originates from a girl aged 10 to 17 with multiple sclerosis. CDR3 DNA sequence: TGTGCCAGCAGCGTAACCCCCGGGACTAGGGTGGCAGATACGCAGTATTTT. It specifies CASSVTPGTRVADTQYF.